Below, 28 T cell receptor beta chains from the same sample are listed, as sequenced in a study of CD8 T cells in ankylosing spondylitis. TCRdb passed the 5' RACE reads through MiXCR, listing each CDR3 protein once. Counted here are about 750,000 distinct CDR3 sequences, roughly 19% occurring once; the ten biggest clones make up 15% to 20%. Their target antigens are unknown. General study points: What appeared characteristic of ankylosing spondylitis blood was a TCR beta motif of 7 or 8 highly homologous variants.

The sample taken for sequencing was blood, either unsorted or a sorted T cell fraction (not recorded which). The receptor set was obtained from a male donor with ankylosing spondylitis.

This clonotype was counted between two and nine times. The chain combines TRBV29-1 with TRBJ2-7; 9 positions agree with TRBD2. Trimming cost V 5 bases and J 0 bases; bases outside gene matches: 5. The CDR3 runs to 14 residues. Germline V gene data show CDR1 as SQVTM and CDR2 as ANQGSEA. Written as DNA, the CDR3 is TGCAGCGTTAAGGCGGGGGGGCCCTCCTACGAGCAGTACTTC. Its protein product is CSVKAGGPSYEQYF.

A few counts support this clonotype. The chain has TRBV9 and TRBJ2-5, with 8 bases identical to TRBD1. CDR3 length: 15 residues. Germline V lookup: CDR1 SGDLS, CDR2 YYNGEE. Trimming removed 4 bases from V and 3 bases from J; junction bases left unmatched: 8. As DNA, the CDR3 is TGTGCCAGCAGCCCGGGCCCGGACAGGGAAGAGACCCAGTACTTC. Protein sequence: CASSPGPDREETQYF.

This clonotype showed up just a few times. The chain has TRBV7-9 and TRBJ2-3; 9 nucleotides agree with TRBD1. The ends lost 5 bases at V and 6 bases at J; junction bases unmatched: 6. The CDR3 runs 14 residues. Germline CDR1 SEHNR, CDR2 FQNEAQ (reference sequence). Written as DNA, the CDR3 is TGTGCCAGCAGCAGGGACAGGGAAGGGGATACGCAGTATTTT. Amino acid sequence: CASSRDREGDTQYF.

This clonotype was observed many times. The chain uses TRBV25-1 and TRBJ1-1, with D possibly matching TRBD1 (6 bases). CDR1 MGHDK and CDR2 SYGVNS come from the germline V gene. V shed 5 bases and J shed 4 bases, with 14 bases lying between them. CDR3 length: 14 residues. The CDR3 loop is CASSPQGSGTEAFF. Here the CDR3 DNA reads TGTGCCAGCAGTCCACAGGGTTCCGGCACTGAAGCTTTCTTT.

The J gene is TRBJ1-4, the V gene TRBV9; D gene uncertain. The CDR3 spans 15 residues. V was clipped by 4 bases and J by 7 bases, with 17 bases between them. CDR1 and CDR2 from the germline V gene are SGDLS and YYNGEE. CDR3 DNA: TGTGCCAGCAGCCCCCTTGGGAGTTTTGGTGAAAAACTGTTTTTT. Amino acids: CASSPLGSFGEKLFF.

The chain joins TRBV27 to TRBJ2-7; perhaps D is TRBD1 or TRBD2 (5 bases each). Trimming cost V 6 bases and J 0 bases, with 15 bases left between them. From germline, CDR1 is MNHEY and CDR2 SMNVEV (reference sequence). The CDR3 runs to 15 residues. The CDR3 DNA reads TGTGCCAGCAGCCTTAGCGTAGACAGCTCCTACGAGCAGTACTTC. This encodes CASSLSVDSSYEQYF.

This clonotype turned up a few times. V and J are TRBV7-9 and TRBJ1-5; D perhaps matches TRBD1 (5 bases). This CDR3 comprises 15 residues. The V gene's germline CDR1 is SEHNR and CDR2 FQNEAQ (reference sequence). V lost 3 bases and J 1 base, leaving 10 bases between the germline ends. In DNA, the CDR3 is TGTGCCAGCAGCTTGGGGGAGGGAAGCAATCAGCCCCAGCATTTT. Translating it yields CASSLGEGSNQPQHF.

In this sample, this clonotype turned up a few times. The genes are TRBV29-1 and TRBJ2-5; 7 nucleotides agree with TRBD2. From germline, CDR1 is SQVTM and CDR2 ANQGSEA. V gave up 3 bases and J gave up 1 base; unmatched junction bases: 5. This CDR3 region has 14 residues. Here the CDR3 DNA reads TGCAGCGTTGAGTTCGGCGGGGGCCAAGAGACCCAGTACTTC. The encoded protein is CSVEFGGGQETQYF.

This clonotype was seen only a few times. V gene TRBV20-1 combines with J gene TRBJ2-1; 15 bases line up with TRBD2. Germline V lookup: CDR1 DFQATT, CDR2 SNEGSKA (reference sequence). J lost 1 base, V lost 6 bases, and 7 bases had no gene match. CDR3 length: 17 amino acids. The CDR3 loop reads CSARGLAGGNSYNEQFF. CDR3 nucleotides: TGCAGTGCGCGGGGACTAGCGGGGGGAAATTCCTACAATGAGCAGTTCTTC.

This clonotype has more than one count but fewer than ten. The V gene is TRBV12-3 or TRBV12-4, the J gene TRBJ1-2; the match to TRBD1 covers 9 bases. Trimming removed 1 base from V and 2 bases from J; junction bases left unmatched: 5. The CDR3 is made up of 16 amino acids. As DNA, the CDR3 is TGTGCCAGCAGTTTAGGCACAGGGGGCGGAAACTATGGCTACACCTTC. This sequence encodes CASSLGTGGGNYGYTF.

CDR3: CASSLLGAGTQYF. The DNA for the CDR3 is TGTGCCAGCAGTTTATTAGGGGCAGGGACCCAGTACTTC. The gene calls are TRBV27 and TRBJ2-5; possibly TRBD1 for D (5 bases). This CDR3 has 13 amino acids. The germline V and J ends were trimmed by 1 base and 7 bases, with 10 bases remaining between them. CDR1 is MNHEY and CDR2 is SMNVEV in the germline V gene (reference sequence).

This clonotype was detected only a few times. This chain uses TRBV30 with TRBJ2-3; TRBD2 agrees at 15 bases. Trimming at V came to 5 bases and at J to 2 bases, leaving 8 bases not matched to a gene. CDR3 length equals 17 residues. Germline CDR1 is GTSNPN and CDR2 is SVGIG (reference sequence). CDR3 coding DNA: TGTGCCTGGTGGGGGACTAGCGGGGGGCCATTCACAGATACGCAGTATTTT. Its translation: CAWWGTSGGPFTDTQYF.

The CDR3 loop reads CSGGTGVFSGELFF. CDR3 DNA: TGCAGCGGGGGGACAGGGGTATTCAGCGGGGAGCTGTTTTTT. The chain is built from TRBV29-1 and TRBJ2-2; 10 bases fit TRBD1. Germline CDR1 reads SQVTM; CDR2 reads ANQGSEA. V was pared by 7 bases and J by 7 bases, with 9 bases of the junction left unmatched. This CDR3 contains 14 residues.

The rearrangement links TRBV4-1 to TRBJ1-2; D is ambiguous. V was cut by 1 base and J by 6 bases, with 9 bases left in between. CDR3 size: 13 residues. Germline V gene sequence: CDR1 MGHRA, CDR2 YSYEKL. CDR3 sequence reads: CASSQGVPDGYTF. As DNA, the CDR3 is TGCGCCAGCAGCCAAGGGGTTCCGGATGGCTACACCTTC.

About this clonotype: Relative to the germline gene, one junction end is altered; a read error may explain this. This chain links TRBV20-1 with TRBJ2-2, with TRBD1 as a possible D gene (5 bases). CDR3 length: 13 residues. Germline lookup yields CDR1 DFQATT and CDR2 SNEGSKA (reference sequence). CDR3 coding DNA: TGCAGTGCTACAGACAGAAACACCGTGGAGCTGTTTTTT. Its translation: CSATDRNTVELFF.

The genes are TRBV7-8 and TRBJ1-2; no clear D. V lost 5 bases and J lost 8, with 15 bases in between. CDR1 is SGHVS and CDR2 is FQNEAQ in the germline V gene. The CDR3 is 13 amino acids. The CDR3 region has the DNA TGTGCCAGCAGCAACCGGGAGCTAGGGGGCTACACCTTC. Protein sequence: CASSNRELGGYTF.

This clonotype was recorded at least ten times. This sequence joins TRBV29-1 and TRBJ2-5; D is undetermined. The V end lost 5 bases, the J end lost 1 base, and 23 bases lay between the germline ends. The CDR3 has 17 residues. The germline gives CDR1 SQVTM, CDR2 ANQGSEA. The CDR3, as DNA: TGCAGCGTTAATGGGCAGACCCGACGAGGTGCCCAAGAGACCCAGTACTTC. As protein: CSVNGQTRRGAQETQYF.

This clonotype was found a few times. The chain carries TRBV4-1 and TRBJ1-4, with D maybe TRBD1 (5 bases). Germline lookup yields CDR1 MGHRA and CDR2 YSYEKL. CDR3 length equals 15 residues. V was shortened by 1 base and J by 7 bases, with 13 bases between the two germline ends. The CDR3 DNA follows: TGCGCCAGCAGCCAAGCCCAGGGAATTGGTGAAAAACTGTTTTTT. It specifies CASSQAQGIGEKLFF.

The rearrangement uses TRBV7-9 and TRBJ2-3; D unresolved. The V end lost 7 bases, the J end lost 3 bases, and 5 bases lay between the germline ends. The CDR3 has 11 amino acids. CDR1 and CDR2 from the germline V gene are SEHNR and FQNEAQ (reference sequence). CDR3 sequence (DNA): TGTGCCAGCACCCAGACAGATACGCAGTATTTT. Amino acid sequence: CASTQTDTQYF.

This clonotype was detected a few times. CDR3 sequence: CASSPRDGQLAKNIQYF. The CDR3 DNA reads TGTGCCAGCAGCCCCCGGGACGGCCAGTTAGCCAAAAACATTCAGTACTTC. The V and J genes are TRBV7-9 and TRBJ2-4; D assignment may be TRBD1 or TRBD2 (5 bases each). The V end lost 5 bases, the J end lost 0 bases, and 17 bases lay between the germline ends. The length of the CDR3 is 17 residues. From germline, CDR1 is SEHNR and CDR2 FQNEAQ (reference sequence). Full variable domain (missing parts from reference TRBV7-9 and TRBJ2-4): DTGVSQNPRHKITKRGQNVTFRCDPISEHNRLYWYRQTLGQGPEFLTYFQNEAQLEKSRLLSDRFSAERPKGSFSTLEIQRTEQGDSAMYLCASSPRDGQLAKNIQYFGAGTRLSVL.

This chain joins TRBV3-1 and TRBJ2-1; a possible D gene is TRBD2 (6 bases). Germline CDR1 and CDR2: LGHDT and YNNKEL (reference sequence). Trimming left V 4 bases short and J 9 bases short, with 13 bases between. The CDR3 length is 13 residues. The DNA for the CDR3 is TGTGCCAGCAGCCGCCGGGGGAGCGGTGAGCAGTTCTTC. Its translation: CASSRRGSGEQFF.

The rearrangement joins TRBV6-2 or TRBV6-3 to TRBJ1-1, with D maybe TRBD1 (5 bases). Germline V CDR1 and CDR2: MNHEY, SVGEGT. The CDR3 has 16 amino acids. The V end was cut by 0 bases, the J end by 7 bases, with 18 bases between. The CDR3 bases are TGTGCCAGCAGTTACTCGAGACAGCTGGGTGTCTATGAAGCTTTCTTT. Translation gives CASSYSRQLGVYEAFF.

This clonotype appeared a few times. The rearrangement links TRBV7-2 to TRBJ2-1; the D is unclear. CDR3 length: 14 amino acids. V was trimmed by 3 bases and J by 2 bases, leaving 8 bases between them. Germline loops: CDR1 SGHTA, CDR2 FQGNSA. In DNA, the CDR3 is TGTGCCAGCAGCTTTGGGCGCGCCTACAATGAGCAGTTCTTC. Translated, it gives CASSFGRAYNEQFF. The whole variable domain, filled in from reference TRBV7-2 and TRBJ2-1, reads GAGVSQSPSNKVTEKGKDVELRCDPISGHTALYWYRQSLGQGLEFLIYFQGNSAPDKSGLPSDRFSAERTGGSVSTLTIQRTQQEDSAVYLCASSFGRAYNEQFFGPGTRLTVL.

CDR3 DNA sequence: TGTGCCAGCAGCCAAGATCCGCTCTTGGGGGAGCAGTACTTC. The encoded protein is CASSQDPLLGEQYF. V is TRBV3-1 and J is TRBJ2-7, with D uncertain. Between the trimmed V and J ends, which lost 0 bases and 7 bases, there was a span of 13 bases. CDR3 length: 14 residues. Germline V gene data show CDR1 as LGHDT and CDR2 as YNNKEL (reference sequence).

The chain couples TRBV20-1 to TRBJ2-7; 10 positions match TRBD2. This CDR3 comprises 15 residues. Germline assignment: CDR1 DFQATT and CDR2 SNEGSKA (reference sequence). J gave up 4 bases and V 6 bases, and 12 bases lay outside the gene matches. The CDR3 coding sequence is TGCAGTGCAGACGGTTCGGGGACTAGCGCTTACGAGCAGTACTTC. Encoded protein: CSADGSGTSAYEQYF.

This sequence joins TRBV7-2 and TRBJ2-4; D remains ambiguous. V dropped 1 base and J dropped 10 bases, with 14 bases sitting between them. Germline CDR1 SGHTA, CDR2 FQGNSA. There are 14 residues in the CDR3. The CDR3 DNA is TGTGCCAGCAGCTTAGGTCGAACCTCTCAAATTCAGTACTTC. Amino acid sequence: CASSLGRTSQIQYF.

This chain joins TRBV12-3 or TRBV12-4 and TRBJ2-1; 7 bases match TRBD2. The CDR3 has 15 amino acids. J was trimmed by 7 bases and V by 6 bases; bases with no gene match: 12. The CDR3: CASSTRDYPGNEQFF. CDR3 in DNA: TGTGCCAGCAGCACGCGGGACTACCCGGGGAATGAGCAGTTCTTC.

This clonotype has a handful of counts. V is TRBV5-6 and J is TRBJ2-2; D gene uncertain. CDR1 is SGHDT and CDR2 is YYEEEE in the germline V gene. Trimming pared 7 bases from V and 4 bases from J, leaving 23 bases between. The CDR3 has 17 residues. For the CDR3, the DNA is TGTGCCAGCTCCCATTTCTCCAGCTGGAAGGGCACCGGGGAGCTGTTTTTT. Translating it yields CASSHFSSWKGTGELFF.